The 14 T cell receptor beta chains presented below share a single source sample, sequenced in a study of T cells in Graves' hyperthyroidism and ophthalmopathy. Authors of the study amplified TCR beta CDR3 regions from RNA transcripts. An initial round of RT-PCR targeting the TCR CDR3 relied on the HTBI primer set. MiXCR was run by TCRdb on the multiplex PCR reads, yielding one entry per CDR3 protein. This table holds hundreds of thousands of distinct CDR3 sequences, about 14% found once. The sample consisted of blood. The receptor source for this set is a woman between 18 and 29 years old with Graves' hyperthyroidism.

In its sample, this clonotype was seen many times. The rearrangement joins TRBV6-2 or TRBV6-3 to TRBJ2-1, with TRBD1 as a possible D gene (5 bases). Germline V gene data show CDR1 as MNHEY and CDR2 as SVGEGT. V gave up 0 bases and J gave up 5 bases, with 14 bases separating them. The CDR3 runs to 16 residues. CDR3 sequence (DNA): TGTGCCAGCAGTTACTCTCAGGGTAGGCCCAACAATGAGCAGTTCTTC. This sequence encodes CASSYSQGRPNNEQFF.

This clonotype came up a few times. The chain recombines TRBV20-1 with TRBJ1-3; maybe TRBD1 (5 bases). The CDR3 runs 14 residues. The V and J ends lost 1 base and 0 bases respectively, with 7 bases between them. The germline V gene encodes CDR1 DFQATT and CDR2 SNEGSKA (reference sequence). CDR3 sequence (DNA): TGCAGTGCTAGAGTACAGGCCTCTGGAAACACCATATATTTT. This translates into CSARVQASGNTIYF.

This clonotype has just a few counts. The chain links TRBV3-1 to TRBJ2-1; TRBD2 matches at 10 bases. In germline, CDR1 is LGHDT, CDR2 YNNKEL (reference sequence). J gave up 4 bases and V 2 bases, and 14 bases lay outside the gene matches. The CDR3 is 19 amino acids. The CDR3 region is CASSQRRKVGAGGYNEQFF. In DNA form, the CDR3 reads TGTGCCAGCAGCCAACGTCGTAAAGTCGGAGCGGGAGGGTACAATGAGCAGTTCTTC.

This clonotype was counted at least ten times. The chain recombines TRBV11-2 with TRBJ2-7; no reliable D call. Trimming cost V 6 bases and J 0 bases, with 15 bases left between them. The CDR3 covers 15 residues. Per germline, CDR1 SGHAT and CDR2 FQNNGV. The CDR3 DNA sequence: TGTGCCAGCAGTGCGGCGCGCGGTAGCTCCTACGAGCAGTACTTC. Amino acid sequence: CASSAARGSSYEQYF.

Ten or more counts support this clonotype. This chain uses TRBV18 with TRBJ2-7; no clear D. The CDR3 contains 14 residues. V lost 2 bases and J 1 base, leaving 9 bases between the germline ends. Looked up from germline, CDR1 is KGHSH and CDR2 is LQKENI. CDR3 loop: CASSPSLGSYEQYF. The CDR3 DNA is TGTGCCAGCTCACCAAGTTTGGGGTCCTACGAGCAGTACTTC.

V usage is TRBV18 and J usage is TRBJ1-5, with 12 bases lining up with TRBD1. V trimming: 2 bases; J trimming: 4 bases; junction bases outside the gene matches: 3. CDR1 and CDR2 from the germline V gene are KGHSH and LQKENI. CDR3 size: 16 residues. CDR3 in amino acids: CASSPGTGGLNQPQHF. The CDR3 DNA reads TGTGCCAGCTCACCAGGGACAGGGGGCCTAAATCAGCCCCAGCATTTT.

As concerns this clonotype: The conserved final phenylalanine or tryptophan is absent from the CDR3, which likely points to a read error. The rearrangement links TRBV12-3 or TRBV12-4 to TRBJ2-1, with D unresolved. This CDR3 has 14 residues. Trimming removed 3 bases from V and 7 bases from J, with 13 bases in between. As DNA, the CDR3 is TGTGCCAGCAGTTTCGGTTCTTTGGCTAATGAGCAGTTCCTC. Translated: CASSFGSLANEQFL.

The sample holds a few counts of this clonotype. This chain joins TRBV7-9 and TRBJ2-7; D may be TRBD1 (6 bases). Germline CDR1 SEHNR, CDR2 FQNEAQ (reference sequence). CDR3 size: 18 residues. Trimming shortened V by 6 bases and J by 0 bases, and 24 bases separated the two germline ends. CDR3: CASSLIRDKISDSYEQYF. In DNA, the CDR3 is TGTGCCAGCAGTCTAATCAGGGACAAGATTTCGGACTCCTACGAGCAGTACTTC. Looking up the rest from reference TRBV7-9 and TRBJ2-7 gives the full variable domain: DTGVSQNPRHKITKRGQNVTFRCDPISEHNRLYWYRQTLGQGPEFLTYFQNEAQLEKSRLLSDRFSAERPKGSFSTLEIQRTEQGDSAMYLCASSLIRDKISDSYEQYFGPGTRLTVT.

CDR3 nucleotides: TGTGCCAGCAGCTTAGCGTTACCAGGCGTAAGGAGTAAAAACATTCAGTACTTC. Translated: CASSLALPGVRSKNIQYF. The chain recombines TRBV7-9 with TRBJ2-4; D is unclear. Germline lookup yields CDR1 SEHNR and CDR2 FQNEAQ (reference sequence). This CDR3 is 18 amino acids long. Trimming pared 0 bases from V and 4 bases from J, leaving 19 bases between.

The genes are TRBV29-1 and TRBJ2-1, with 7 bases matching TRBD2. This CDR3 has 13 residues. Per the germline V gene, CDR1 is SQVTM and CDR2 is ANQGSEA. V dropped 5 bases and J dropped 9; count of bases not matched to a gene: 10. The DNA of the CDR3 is TGCAGCGTTCTGGCGGGAGATAGGATTGAGCAGTTCTTC. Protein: CSVLAGDRIEQFF.

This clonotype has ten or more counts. CDR3 coding DNA: TGTGCCAGCAGCGTACCCCACAGGCCAGATCTGAACACTGAAGCTTTCTTT. This encodes CASSVPHRPDLNTEAFF. The chain carries TRBV9 and TRBJ1-1; possible D gene TRBD1, 5 bases. The CDR3 loop spans 17 amino acids. Trimming left V 1 base short and J 0 bases short, with 16 bases between. Germline values: CDR1 SGDLS, CDR2 YYNGEE.

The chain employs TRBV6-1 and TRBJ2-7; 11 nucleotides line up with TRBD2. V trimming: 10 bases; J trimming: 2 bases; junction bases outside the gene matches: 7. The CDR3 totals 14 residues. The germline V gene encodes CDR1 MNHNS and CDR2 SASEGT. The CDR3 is CATVGGLAAYEQYF. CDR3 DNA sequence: TGTGCCACCGTGGGGGGACTAGCGGCCTACGAGCAGTACTTC.

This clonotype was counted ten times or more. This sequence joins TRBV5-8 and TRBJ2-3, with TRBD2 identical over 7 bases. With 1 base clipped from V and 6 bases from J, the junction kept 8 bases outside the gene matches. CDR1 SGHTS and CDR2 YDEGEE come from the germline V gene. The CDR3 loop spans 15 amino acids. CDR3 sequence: CASSLQAGWVDTQYF. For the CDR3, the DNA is TGTGCCAGCAGCTTGCAAGCGGGGTGGGTGGATACGCAGTATTTT.

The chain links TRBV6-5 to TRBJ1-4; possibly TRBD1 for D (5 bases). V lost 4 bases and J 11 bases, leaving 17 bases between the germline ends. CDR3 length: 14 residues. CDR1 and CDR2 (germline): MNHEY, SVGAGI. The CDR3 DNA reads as TGTGCCAGCAGTTCTCGGCAGGGTTCGGGGAAACTGTTTTTT. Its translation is CASSSRQGSGKLFF.